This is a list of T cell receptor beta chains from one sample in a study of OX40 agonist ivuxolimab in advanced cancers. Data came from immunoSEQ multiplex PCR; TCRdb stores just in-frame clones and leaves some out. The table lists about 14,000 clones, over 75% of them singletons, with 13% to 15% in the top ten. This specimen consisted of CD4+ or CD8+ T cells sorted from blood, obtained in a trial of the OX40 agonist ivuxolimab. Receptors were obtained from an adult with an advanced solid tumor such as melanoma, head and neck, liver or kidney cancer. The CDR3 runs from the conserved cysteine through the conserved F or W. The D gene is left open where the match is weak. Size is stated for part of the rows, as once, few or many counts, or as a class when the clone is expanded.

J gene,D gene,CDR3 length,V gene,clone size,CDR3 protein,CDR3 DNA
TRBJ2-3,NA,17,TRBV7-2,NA,CASSSMGWEFVTDTQYF,TGTGCCAGCAGCTCTATGGGGTGGGAGTTCGTCACAGATACGCAGTATTTT
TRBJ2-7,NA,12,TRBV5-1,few,CASSLGGYEQYF,TGCGCCAGCAGCTTGGGCGGCTACGAGCAGTACTTC
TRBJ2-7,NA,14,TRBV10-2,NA,CASADATRSYEQYF,TGCGCCAGTGCTGACGCGACGCGATCCTACGAGCAGTACTTC
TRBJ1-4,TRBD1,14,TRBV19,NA,CASNPGQGNEKLFF,TGTGCCAGTAACCCGGGACAGGGGAATGAAAAACTGTTTTTT
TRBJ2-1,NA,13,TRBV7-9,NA,CASSYDQGNEQFF,TGTGCCAGCAGCTACGACCAGGGGAATGAGCAGTTCTTC
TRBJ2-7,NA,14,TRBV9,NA,CASSATGSSYEQYF,TGTGCCAGCAGCGCCACGGGGAGCTCCTACGAGCAGTACTTC
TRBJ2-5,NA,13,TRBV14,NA,CASSQRLQETQYF,TGTGCCAGCAGCCAGAGACTCCAAGAGACCCAGTACTTC
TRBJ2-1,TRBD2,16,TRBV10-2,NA,CASSEPGTSEFDEQFF,TGCGCCAGCAGTGAGCCCGGGACTAGCGAGTTCGATGAGCAGTTCTTC
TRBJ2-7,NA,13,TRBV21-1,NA,CASTGPLAYEQYF,TGTGCCAGCACCGGACCGTTGGCCTACGAGCAGTACTTC
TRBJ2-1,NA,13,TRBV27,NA,CARSLYSYNEQFF,TGTGCCCGCAGTCTCTACTCCTACAATGAGCAGTTCTTC
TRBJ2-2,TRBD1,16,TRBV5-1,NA,CASSLVGQGLAGELFF,TGCGCCAGCAGCTTGGTAGGACAGGGGCTGGCCGGGGAGCTGTTTTTT
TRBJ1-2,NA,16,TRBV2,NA,CASSERGILGGYGYTF,TGTGCCAGCAGTGAAAGGGGTATCTTGGGGGGCTATGGCTACACCTTC
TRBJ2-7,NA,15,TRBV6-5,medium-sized,CASSYSLDSSYEQYF,TGTGCCAGCAGTTACTCCTTGGACAGCTCCTACGAGCAGTACTTC
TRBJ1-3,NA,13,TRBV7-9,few,CASSLEGVGTIYF,TGTGCCAGCAGCTTAGAAGGGGTCGGAACCATATATTTT
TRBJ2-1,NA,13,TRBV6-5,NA,CASSFDVGNEQFF,TGTGCCAGCAGTTTCGACGTGGGCAATGAGCAGTTCTTC
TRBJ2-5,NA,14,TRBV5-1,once,CASSLVGTEETQYF,TGCGCCAGCAGCTTGGTTGGGACGGAAGAGACCCAGTACTTC
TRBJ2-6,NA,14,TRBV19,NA,CASTPFSGANVLTF,TGTGCCAGCACACCATTCTCTGGGGCCAACGTCCTGACTTTC
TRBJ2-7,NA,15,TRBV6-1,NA,CASSEEGSSSYEQYF,TGTGCCAGCAGTGAAGAAGGGTCCAGCTCCTACGAGCAGTACTTC
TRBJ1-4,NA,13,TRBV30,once,CASTGEWNEKLFF,TGTGCCTCGACCGGGGAATGGAATGAAAAACTGTTTTTT
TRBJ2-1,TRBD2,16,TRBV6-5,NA,CASSYVGGGSYNEQFF,TGTGCCAGCAGTTACGTGGGCGGGGGCTCCTACAATGAGCAGTTCTTC